The 5 T cell receptor beta chains below were found in one sample sequenced in a study of cytomegalovirus exposure and HLA in healthy donors. The PCR employed 60 Vbeta primers together with 13 Jbeta primers. Clones were sequenced by immunoSEQ multiplex PCR, and TCRdb holds only the in-frame ones, with some missing. The sample yields 30,000 to 35,000 clones, about 67% seen once. Sequenced: PBMCs. These receptors came from a man aged 35 to 55 in good health and CMV-seropositive.

In this sample, this clone turned up a few times. The gene calls are TRBV10-3 and TRBJ2-5, with 10 positions matching TRBD2. The germline V gene has CDR1 ENHRY and CDR2 SYGVKD. The CDR3 contains 15 residues. The J segment lost 2 bases and the V segment lost 10 bases, leaving 10 bases of the junction unmatched. CDR3 in amino acids: CATLSGGRHQETQYF. Written as DNA, the CDR3 is TGTGCCACACTTAGCGGGGGGCGTCATCAAGAGACCCAGTACTTC.

The V gene is TRBV9, the J gene TRBJ2-6, with D maybe TRBD1 (6 bases). V was trimmed by 2 bases and J by 4 bases, leaving 13 bases between them. This CDR3 comprises 16 residues. Germline assignment: CDR1 SGDLS and CDR2 YYNGEE. This CDR3 is CASSVATGLGANVLTF. The DNA of the CDR3 is TGTGCCAGCAGCGTGGCAACAGGGTTAGGGGCCAACGTCCTGACTTTC.

This chain joins TRBV9 and TRBJ2-1, with 12 bases matching TRBD2. The CDR3 loop spans 15 amino acids. With V trimmed by 3 bases and J by 11 bases, 9 bases remained unmatched. Germline-derived CDR1 and CDR2 are SGDLS and YYNGEE. The DNA of the CDR3 is TGTGCCAGCAGCGCCAGACTAGCGGGGGACCTACAGCAGTTCTTC. It translates to CASSARLAGDLQQFF.

V usage is TRBV2 and J usage is TRBJ1-1; 9 positions agree with TRBD1. Germline-derived CDR1 and CDR2 are SNHLY and FYNNEI. The CDR3 consists of 14 residues. The junction had 10 bases not matched to a gene; V was cut back by 7 bases and J by 7 bases. CDR3 sequence: CASIGQGRSNEAFF. In DNA form, the CDR3 reads TGTGCCAGCATAGGACAGGGGCGATCGAATGAAGCTTTCTTT.

This clone was observed a single time. The chain employs TRBV21-1 and TRBJ1-3; the D call of TRBD1 is as the table states it, not checked on the DNA. TRBV21-1 is a recognized pseudogene. There are 16 residues in the CDR3. The DNA for the CDR3 is TGTGCCAGCATTACACCGGGACACCGCTCTGGAAACACCATATATTTT. This sequence encodes CASITPGHRSGNTIYF.